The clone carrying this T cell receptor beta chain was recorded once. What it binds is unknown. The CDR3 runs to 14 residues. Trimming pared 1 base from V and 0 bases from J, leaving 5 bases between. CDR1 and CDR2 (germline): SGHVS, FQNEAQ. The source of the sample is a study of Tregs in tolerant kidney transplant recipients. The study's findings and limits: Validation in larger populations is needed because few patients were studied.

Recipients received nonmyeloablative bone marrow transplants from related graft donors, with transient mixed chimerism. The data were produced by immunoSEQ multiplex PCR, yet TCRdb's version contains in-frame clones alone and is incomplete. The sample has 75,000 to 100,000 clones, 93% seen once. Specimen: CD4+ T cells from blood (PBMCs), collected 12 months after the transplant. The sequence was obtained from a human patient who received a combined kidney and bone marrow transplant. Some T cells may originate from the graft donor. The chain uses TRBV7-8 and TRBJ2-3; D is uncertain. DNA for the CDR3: TGTGCCAGCAGCTTAGGACAAAGCACAGATACGCAGTATTTT. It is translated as CASSLGQSTDTQYF.